Listed below are T cell receptor beta chains from one sample, sequenced in a study of blood T cell repertoires in COVID-19. Method: immunoSEQ multiplex PCR; TCRdb's copy keeps in-frame clones and lacks some. The repertoire includes 35,000 to 40,000 clones, 70% to 90% of them detected once, and around 5.1% sits in the top ten. Specimen: peripheral blood. The origin of the receptors is a man aged 60 to 75 with COVID-19, enrolled during active disease. Both conserved end residues are part of each CDR3. A D gene is named only where the DNA matches it firmly. Clone size is given for some rows only: seen once, a few or many times, or a class if the clone is expanded.

J: TRBJ2-1
D: .
size: .
length: 13
V: TRBV30
CDR3: CASLEGASDEQFF
DNA: TGTGCCTCTCTAGAGGGAGCTTCAGATGAGCAGTTCTTC

J: TRBJ1-2
D: .
size: .
length: 14
V: TRBV9
CDR3: CASSARGRGGGYTF
DNA: TGTGCCAGCAGCGCCAGGGGCCGGGGGGGTGGCTACACCTTC

J: TRBJ2-5
D: .
size: .
length: 12
V: TRBV6-5
CDR3: CASSSYQETQYF
DNA: TGTGCCAGCAGTTCGTACCAAGAGACCCAGTACTTC

J: TRBJ1-1
D: .
size: .
length: 11
V: TRBV29-1
CDR3: CSLRENTEAFF
DNA: TGCAGCCTACGGGAGAACACTGAAGCTTTCTTT

J: TRBJ1-1
D: .
size: .
length: 14
V: TRBV2
CDR3: CASMRGGENTEAFF
DNA: TGTGCCAGCATGCGAGGGGGAGAGAACACTGAAGCTTTCTTT

J: TRBJ2-1
D: TRBD2
size: once
length: 14
V: TRBV4-1
CDR3: CASSQGRTRNEQFF
DNA: TGCGCCAGCAGCCAAGGGCGGACTAGGAATGAGCAGTTCTTC

J: TRBJ1-2
D: .
size: .
length: 13
V: TRBV7-9
CDR3: CASSLEGDYGYTF
DNA: TGTGCCAGCAGCTTAGAGGGGGACTATGGCTACACCTTC

J: TRBJ2-1
D: TRBD2
size: .
length: 13
V: TRBV10-3
CDR3: CAISHGLANEQFF
DNA: TGTGCCATCAGTCACGGACTAGCAAATGAGCAGTTCTTC

J: TRBJ2-5
D: TRBD2
size: .
length: 14
V: TRBV24-1
CDR3: CATSRLAFDETQYF
DNA: TGTGCCACTTCGCGACTAGCGTTCGATGAGACCCAGTACTTC

J: TRBJ1-1
D: .
size: .
length: 16
V: TRBV5-6
CDR3: CASSPHGSKGDTEAFF
DNA: TGTGCCAGCAGTCCCCACGGGTCAAAAGGGGACACTGAAGCTTTCTTT

J: TRBJ2-7
D: TRBD1
size: .
length: 14
V: TRBV5-4
CDR3: CASSQRQGTYEQYF
DNA: TGTGCCAGCAGCCAACGACAGGGAACCTACGAGCAGTACTTC

J: TRBJ2-3
D: .
size: .
length: 15
V: TRBV27
CDR3: CASSPTRGDTDTQYF
DNA: TGTGCCAGCAGTCCGACTCGGGGTGACACAGATACGCAGTATTTT

J: TRBJ2-1
D: .
size: .
length: 15
V: TRBV28
CDR3: CASSLGGATYNEQFF
DNA: TGTGCCAGCAGCCTGGGGGGAGCTACTTACAATGAGCAGTTCTTC

J: TRBJ1-3
D: .
size: .
length: 17
V: TRBV10-3
CDR3: CAISESNAGNSGNTIYF
DNA: TGTGCCATCAGTGAGTCGAACGCCGGGAATAGTGGAAACACCATATATTTT

J: TRBJ1-4
D: .
size: once
length: 11
V: TRBV28
CDR3: CASSSNEKLFF
DNA: TGTGCCAGCAGCTCGAATGAAAAACTGTTTTTT

J: TRBJ2-7
D: TRBD2
size: .
length: 17
V: TRBV5-6
CDR3: CASSPPFGLAGSYEQYF
DNA: TGTGCCAGCAGCCCACCATTCGGACTAGCGGGATCCTACGAGCAGTACTTC

J: TRBJ2-1
D: TRBD2
size: .
length: 15
V: TRBV5-4
CDR3: CASGLRGSGKGRQFF
DNA: TGTGCCAGCGGATTGCGTGGTAGCGGGAAAGGGAGGCAGTTCTTC

J: TRBJ2-2
D: TRBD1
size: .
length: 15
V: TRBV18
CDR3: CASSSGQGATGELFF
DNA: TGTGCCAGCTCATCGGGACAGGGTGCCACCGGGGAGCTGTTTTTT